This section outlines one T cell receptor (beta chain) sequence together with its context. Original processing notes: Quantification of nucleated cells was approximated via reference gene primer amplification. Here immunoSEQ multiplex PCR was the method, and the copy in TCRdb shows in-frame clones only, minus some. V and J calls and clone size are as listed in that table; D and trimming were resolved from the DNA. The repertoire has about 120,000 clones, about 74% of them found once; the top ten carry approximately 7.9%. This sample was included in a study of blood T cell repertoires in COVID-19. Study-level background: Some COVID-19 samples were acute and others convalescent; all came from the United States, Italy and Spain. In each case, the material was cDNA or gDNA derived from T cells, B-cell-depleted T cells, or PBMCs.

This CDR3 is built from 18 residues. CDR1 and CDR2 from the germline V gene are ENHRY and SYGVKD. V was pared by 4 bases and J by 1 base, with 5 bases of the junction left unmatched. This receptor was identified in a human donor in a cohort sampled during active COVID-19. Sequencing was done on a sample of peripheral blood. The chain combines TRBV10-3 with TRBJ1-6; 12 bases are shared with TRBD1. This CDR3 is CAISGGQGALSYNSPLHF. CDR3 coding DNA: TGTGCCATCAGTGGGGGACAGGGGGCGTTATCCTATAATTCACCCCTCCACTTT.